The clone carrying this T cell receptor (beta chain) was recorded many times. What it binds is unknown. The source of the sample is a study of post-analysis software for immune sequencing data. Findings and limits, study-wide: By F measure, strong co-clustering occurred among samples prepared in the same batch. Among roughly five TRBV segments more frequent in patients than controls were TRBV5-6, TRBV5-1 and TRBV20-1.

The V gene end was trimmed by 4 bases and the J gene end by 8 bases; junction bases not matched to a gene: 11. CDR1 is MNHEY and CDR2 is SVGAGI in the germline V gene. This CDR3 comprises 16 residues. Included in the TCR beta cDNA libraries were unique molecular identifiers. TCRdb re-called the PCR reads through MiXCR, storing one row per CDR3 protein. The sample lists about 210,000 distinct CDR3 sequences, roughly 28% occurring once. Sequencing was performed on blood. This rearrangement joins TRBV6-5 to TRBJ2-4; 10 positions match TRBD1. This receptor was taken from a girl aged 2-17 years with multiple sclerosis. The CDR3: CASSSNAGTGEDIQYF. CDR3 DNA sequence: TGTGCCAGCAGTTCCAACGCCGGGACAGGGGAGGACATTCAGTACTTC.